This T cell receptor (beta chain) appears in the sequencing data of a study of control samples from healthy donors and cancer patients. The CDR3 has 15 residues. Germline trimming cut 6 bases from V and 3 bases from J; bases unmatched to any gene: 4. The germline gives CDR1 ENHRY, CDR2 SYGVKD. Generated by immunoSEQ multiplex PCR, the TCRdb table keeps only in-frame clones and is missing some. Of 150,000 to 200,000 clones in the sample, 70% to 90% were seen once. Sequencing input: blood. The clonotype originates from a woman aged 25-40 years in good health. V usage is TRBV10-3 and J usage is TRBJ1-5, with 11 bases fitting TRBD1. The CDR3 sequence: CAISPDRGLNQPQHF. Here the CDR3 DNA reads TGTGCCATCAGCCCGGACAGGGGGCTCAATCAGCCCCAGCATTTT.